The T cell receptor beta chain under discussion was sequenced for a study of cytomegalovirus exposure and HLA in healthy donors (dated by TCRdb to about 2017). In the study overall: An earlier analysis of roughly 500 of the donors reported approximately 300 Gb of sequence data and 100 million to 130 million unique TCR beta sequences from 150 million to 200 million T cells. Approximately 310 gigabases of sequencing data and approximately 85 million unique TCR sequences were included in an early release covering 550 to 650 HLA-typed donors. Among the roughly 430 genotyped donors, approximately 77% belonged to the genetic ancestry cluster associated with self-reported Caucasian donors. The aim of the study was to test whether cataloging public T cell receptors could identify signatures of past pathogen exposure. The study profiled the T cell repertoires of under 700 subjects by immunosequencing and related them to cytomegalovirus serostatus. In addition to the first cohort of approximately 650 subjects, a separate validation cohort of about 120 different subjects was used. The study combined high-throughput TCR immunosequencing, statistical association of individual TCRs with disease status, and machine learning to predict cytomegalovirus infection status. A later analysis re-examined previously published TCR beta repertoires from about 700 donors and added high-resolution HLA genotyping to investigate patterns of TCR occurrence. The later analysis used no new phenotypic data to find candidate immune exposures, relying instead on TCR beta sequences and their occurrence across donors. In an earlier analysis of over 550 of the donors, high-throughput TCR beta sequencing was used to judge whether each TCR beta V gene segment behaved as functional or pseudogenic. Donor age, sex, ethnicity and CMV serostatus were compiled together with the repertoire data. In a later genetic analysis, genome-wide SNP genotypes for about three fifths of the roughly 670 donors were used, and that subset was treated as a discovery cohort. Every discovery cohort repertoire had been produced on one sequencing platform. HLA typing covered class I and class II loci at four-digit resolution. Typing coverage varied by locus: 629-630 donors for A, B, C, DRB1 and DQB1; some 520 for DQA1; around 570 for DPA1; around 490 for DPB1. Because of strong linkage in the cohort, five DR-DQ haplotypes were treated as single units for association and clustering. Among about 370 genotyped donors of the cohort, an average of approximately 240,000 unique TCR beta nucleotide sequences was sequenced per donor, of which about 18% were non-productive. What the research found in general, with its limitations: Strong co-occurrence of HLA alleles, especially DR and DQ, made assigning TCR associations to individual alleles difficult. Specific HLA alleles were associated with 15,000 to 20,000 TCR beta sequences at a false discovery rate of 0.05 in a later analysis. Sequencing depth was assumed to be roughly uniform across donors in the presence/absence analyses, though that assumption may not hold. HLA typing was unavailable for some donors at each locus, so association tests used only the typed subset. Compared with the approximately 670-donor mean, donors in an Asian-associated ancestry cluster had fewer N-insertions in productive TCRs, according to a later genetic analysis. For the cohort, immune exposure information was limited to CMV serostatus. In vitro tests confirmed that a few of the cytomegalovirus-associated TCR beta chains recognize cytomegalovirus antigens. V-gene and J-gene trimming of TCR beta chains was associated with a missense DCLRE1C variant in a later genetic analysis, and the association was replicated in an independent cohort. The 87-base-pair reads could not distinguish some IMGT-functional V segments, including TRBV6-2 and TRBV6-3, so those segments were excluded. Because counts were too low, around 18 rarely observed V segments, including chromosome 9 orphons, were left out of the earlier analysis of several hundred of the donors. A cluster of highly shared sequence variants was judged likely to represent a technical artifact of the sequencing pipeline. In an earlier analysis of about 550 of the donors, most TCR beta V segments were observed in productive rearrangements about 87% or about 30% of the time, broadly matching IMGT annotations. According to a later analysis, parvovirus B19, influenza, CMV and Epstein-Barr virus appeared linked to several top co-occurrence clusters. In the study, 150 to 200 TCR beta chains were listed as associated with cytomegalovirus. Most TCR sequences were observed very rarely across donors, whereas some public TCRs were present in many individuals. According to a later analysis, TCR association rates differed among HLA loci, with DRB1 alleles showing the most associated TCRs and HLA-C alleles showing the fewest. Compared with equally common non-associated chains, HLA-associated TCR beta chains in a later analysis were more clonally expanded and had lower generation probabilities. According to the authors, the approach could potentially be generalized to other disease states and immunological phenotypes. Most CMV-associated TCR beta chains appeared to be HLA-restricted in a later analysis, and the HLA associations seemed to be driven largely by CMV exposure. The classifier was reported to diagnose cytomegalovirus status with high specificity and sensitivity in both the original cohort and the validation cohort. Only TCR beta chains were sequenced in this cohort, and the absence of alpha or paired-chain data limited detectable features. A further reported finding was that TCR beta sequences accurately predicted the HLA-A and HLA-B alleles for most subjects in the first cohort. Correlated functional status among segregating V segments might reflect linkage disequilibrium, but an unknown experimental factor could not be ruled out.

The CDR3, from cysteine to phenylalanine, totals 17 residues. Only the CDR3 DNA stays, 51 bases, in frame from base 1. V is reduced by 4 bases and J by 4 bases, leaving a spacing of 23 bases between them. CDR1 and CDR2, per the germline V gene, are SGHDT and YYEEEE. In total, approximately 700 healthy bone marrow donors made up the cohort. Cohort members were all nominally healthy when sampled, although unrecorded immune exposures were likely present. The donor was CMV seropositive and belonged to the group of 250 to 300 seropositive cohort members. A peripheral blood sample was collected from each donor, and TCR beta sequencing was performed on peripheral blood mononuclear cells. The Qiagen DNeasy Blood Extraction Kit was used to extract genomic DNA from the blood cell samples. The method behind the library was the immunoSEQ multiplex PCR assay. For the multiplex PCR, a mixture combining 60 forward primers for TCR Vbeta segments and 13 reverse primers for TCR Jbeta segments was used. The CDR3 region of rearranged TCR beta genes was amplified from genomic DNA by a multiplex PCR assay. The Illumina HiSeq System was used to sequence the amplified TCR beta libraries as 87-base-pair reads. The original methods were these. A later analysis counted tens of millions of unique TCR beta chains across the 550 to 700 repertoires, and roughly 11 million of these chains were shared by at least two donors. Raw reads were error-corrected and collapsed into unique sequences by a nearest-neighbor algorithm in which closely related sequences were merged to remove PCR and sequencing errors. CDR3 sequences were aligned to IMGT reference sequences to assign V, D and J gene segments. For a sequence to be retained, a match of at least six nucleotides was required to both a V gene segment and a J gene segment. A rearrangement counted as productive if the CDR3 had no stop codons and remained in frame with V and J, and every other rearrangement counted as non-productive. Following IMGT convention, CDR3 was defined as the stretch from the second conserved V-encoded cysteine up to the conserved J-encoded phenylalanine. The earlier analysis of about 610 of the donors excluded any sequence lacking an unambiguous match to a single V gene segment. In an earlier analysis of some 590 of the donors, V segments were called functional above 56.7% productive rearrangements and were called segregating when the between-donor standard deviation exceeded 5%. A statistical classification framework was developed to diagnose cytomegalovirus status using the catalog of TCR beta chain sequences. In a later analysis, TCR nucleotide sequences were compared against IMGT/GENE-DB human TR gene sequences so that V and J genes could be assigned. In a later analysis, CDR3 sequences and most-parsimonious VDJ recombination scenarios were assigned using the TCRdist pipeline. A later analysis defined each TCR beta chain by its CDR3 amino acid sequence plus V-gene family, and excluded reads lacking a unique V-gene family. In a later analysis, 450 to 600 highly shared, low-generation-probability nucleotide sequences were removed to address suspected cross-contamination and a sequencing artifact. In a later analysis, a clonal expansion index for each public chain was calculated from normalized within-repertoire ranks of inferred template counts. A later analysis computed generation probabilities with a VDJ recombination model fitted to out-of-frame rearrangements, and checked the results against IGoR. Hypergeometric tests were used in a later analysis to score TCR-TCR, TCR-HLA and TCR-CMV co-occurrence, with a repertoire-size bias correction applied to the TCR pairs. In a later analysis, false discovery rates were estimated by permuting HLA or CMV assignments 20 times. In a later analysis, co-occurring TCRs were grouped using DBSCAN, and TCRdist sequence similarity was added for clustering within HLA-allele-positive subsets. Repertoires with fewer than 30,000 or more than 120,000 public chains, plus five repertoires with anomalous nucleotide sharing, were excluded from co-occurrence clustering. TCRdb took this table from immuneACCESS and kept in-frame rearrangements with V and J called. Such tables lack part of the clones; where checked against another copy, unresolved V genes explain under half of the gap, and the rest is unexplained. For V, J and clone size, that table is used; D and trimming come from the DNA. Present in this sample are 250,000 to 350,000 clones, roughly 90% of which were seen just once. The ten largest clones add up to almost 4% of the sample.

About this clone: There is no known antigen for this receptor. One base away there is no much larger clone; base qualities are not given.

The chain links TRBV5-6 with TRBJ1-2; a tentative D call is TRBD1 (5 bases match). This sequence was found in a man aged 35-49 years in good health and CMV-seropositive. Specimen: PBMCs. The DNA sequence follows: TGTGCCAGCAGCCCTTGGGGCAGGACGGAAGGTTTCTATGGCTACACCTTC. Protein translation: CASSPWGRTEGFYGYTF.